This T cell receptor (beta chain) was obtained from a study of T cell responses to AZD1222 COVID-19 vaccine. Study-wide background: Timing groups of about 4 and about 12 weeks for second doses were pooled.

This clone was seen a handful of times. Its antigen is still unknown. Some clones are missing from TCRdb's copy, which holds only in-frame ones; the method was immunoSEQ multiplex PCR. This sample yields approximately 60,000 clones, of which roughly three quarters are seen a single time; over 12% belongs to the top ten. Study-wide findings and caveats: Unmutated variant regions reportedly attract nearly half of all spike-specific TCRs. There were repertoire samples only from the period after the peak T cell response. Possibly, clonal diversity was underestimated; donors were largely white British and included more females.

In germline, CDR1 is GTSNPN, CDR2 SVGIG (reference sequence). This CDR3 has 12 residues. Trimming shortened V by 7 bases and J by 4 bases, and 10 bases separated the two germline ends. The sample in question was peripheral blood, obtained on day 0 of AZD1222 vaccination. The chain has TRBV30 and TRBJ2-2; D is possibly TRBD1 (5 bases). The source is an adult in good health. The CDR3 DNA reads TGTGCCTCTGAGGACATCACCGGGGAGCTGTTTTTT. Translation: CASEDITGELFF.